A single sample gave rise to the 23 T cell receptor beta chains below, sequenced in a study of blood T cell repertoires in COVID-19. TCRdb's table, derived via immunoSEQ multiplex PCR, lists solely in-frame clones and lacks some. The table records about 60,000 clones, about 80% of them present only once. Material: peripheral blood. These receptors came from a human donor in a cohort sampled during active COVID-19.

This chain joins TRBV5-4 and TRBJ2-3; D gene unclear. The CDR3 consists of 15 residues. The germline gives CDR1 SGHNT, CDR2 YYREEE (reference sequence). V lost 3 bases and J 0 bases, leaving 11 bases between the germline ends. The CDR3, as DNA: TGTGCCAGCAGCTATACGATGACTAGCACAGATACGCAGTATTTT. It yields the protein CASSYTMTSTDTQYF.

The genes are TRBV7-9 and TRBJ2-3, with TRBD2 matching over 16 bases. The CDR3 runs 18 residues. Germline CDR1 reads SEHNR; CDR2 reads FQNEAQ (reference sequence). Trimming took 5 bases from V and 6 from J; bases not matched to a gene: 11. The DNA for the CDR3 is TGTGCCAGCAGCATGACAGTCCGGGGACTAGCGGGGGGGGATACGCAGTATTTT. It codes for CASSMTVRGLAGGDTQYF.

Concerning this clone itself: Other DNA sequences from this sample encode an identical CDR3 as well. The CDR3 coding sequence is TGTGCCAGCAGTCCGACAGGAGACTATGGCTACACCTTC. Residues: CASSPTGDYGYTF. This sequence joins TRBV6-2 or TRBV6-3 and TRBJ1-2; TRBD1 might be the D (6 bases). CDR1 and CDR2 from the germline V gene are MNHEY and SVGEGT. V was cut by 5 bases and J by 3 bases, with 10 bases left in between. CDR3 length: 13 residues.

V and J are TRBV28 and TRBJ1-5; D remains ambiguous. The CDR3 length is 13 residues. CDR1 is MDHEN and CDR2 is SYDVKM in the germline V gene. V dropped 8 bases and J dropped 8 bases, with 16 bases sitting between them. The CDR3 coding sequence is TGTGCCAGCGAGGAGGGCGGGATGAAGCCCCAGCATTTT. Its protein product is CASEEGGMKPQHF.

The chain employs TRBV7-6 and TRBJ2-3, with 12 positions matching TRBD2. CDR1 is SGHVS and CDR2 is FNYEAQ in the germline V gene. Trimming took 3 bases from V and 6 from J; bases not matched to a gene: 7. There are 16 residues in the CDR3. Here the CDR3 DNA reads TGTGCCAGCAGCTTCACTAGCGGGGGGCCGACGGATACGCAGTATTTT. Its protein product is CASSFTSGGPTDTQYF.

The chain recombines TRBV14 with TRBJ2-7; D might be TRBD2 (6 bases). V was pared by 5 bases and J by 7 bases, with 9 bases between. The CDR3 is 11 amino acids. CDR1 and CDR2 from the germline V gene are SGHDN and FVKESK. The CDR3 here is CASSWGVEQYF. The CDR3 nucleotides read TGTGCCAGCAGCTGGGGGGTAGAGCAGTACTTC.

This sequence joins TRBV2 and TRBJ1-2; no definite D call. CDR1 and CDR2 from the germline V gene are SNHLY and FYNNEI. The CDR3 extends over 13 amino acids. V shed 10 bases and J shed 1 base, with 13 bases lying between them. CDR3 nucleotide sequence: TGTGCCATCGATAATGGACTTAACTATGGCTACACCTTC. It yields the protein CAIDNGLNYGYTF.

Regarding this clone: No DNA is shown, since the ends of the CDR3 on it are uncertain; the CDR3 is the one TCRdb lists. The chain uses TRBV21-1 and TRBJ1-1; no check of the table's D call, TRBD1, against the DNA was made. TRBV21-1 is a recognized pseudogene. The CDR3 spans 16 residues, counting both ends. CDR3 in amino acids: CASRFGQGARGTEAFF.

This chain links TRBV7-9 with TRBJ2-1; D gene unclear. Germline CDR1 reads SEHNR; CDR2 reads FQNEAQ (reference sequence). The CDR3 has 14 residues. V was trimmed by 3 bases and J by 3 bases, leaving 9 bases between them. CDR3 sequence: CASSLAQLYNEQFF. The CDR3 DNA reads as TGTGCCAGCAGCTTGGCACAGCTCTACAATGAGCAGTTCTTC.

The chain employs TRBV28 and TRBJ2-7, with 8 bases identical to TRBD1. Germline CDR1 is MDHEN and CDR2 is SYDVKM. The junction had 12 bases not matched to a gene; V was cut back by 6 bases and J by 8 bases. The CDR3 length is 14 residues. This CDR3 is CASSTRGPKYQQYF. For the CDR3, the DNA is TGTGCCAGCAGCACCAGGGGGCCCAAGTACCAGCAGTACTTC.

The chain recombines TRBV5-4 with TRBJ2-7; no firm D call. V was trimmed by 4 bases and J by 1 base, leaving 9 bases between them. This CDR3 contains 13 residues. Germline V gives CDR1 SGHNT, CDR2 YYREEE (reference sequence). The CDR3, as DNA: TGTGCCAGCAGCGTTCCGACTTCCTACGAGCAGTACTTC. It specifies CASSVPTSYEQYF.

This chain joins TRBV19 and TRBJ2-7; TRBD2 matches 7 bases. Germline loops: CDR1 LNHDA, CDR2 SQIVND (reference sequence). The CDR3 is 14 amino acids. Unmatched junction bases numbered 5, after V lost 6 bases and J lost 0 bases. DNA of the CDR3: TGTGCCAGTAGGGGACTATCAAGCTCCTACGAGCAGTACTTC. It translates to CASRGLSSSYEQYF.

The V and J genes are TRBV5-1 and TRBJ2-1; D gene ambiguous. This CDR3 has 12 residues. Germline V lookup: CDR1 SGHRS, CDR2 YFSETQ. V was trimmed by 0 bases and J by 10 bases, leaving 8 bases between them. CDR3 nucleotides: TGCGCCAGCAGCTTGGCGAACGGGGAGCAGTTCTTC. Its protein product is CASSLANGEQFF.

This chain uses TRBV15 with TRBJ1-1; a possible D gene is TRBD1 (5 bases). In germline, CDR1 is LNHNV, CDR2 YYDKDF (reference sequence). The CDR3 extends over 13 amino acids. The V gene lost 4 bases and the J gene lost 4 bases, with 10 bases spanning the gap. The chain's CDR3 is CATSNWGGTEAFF. CDR3 coding DNA: TGTGCCACCAGCAATTGGGGGGGCACTGAAGCTTTCTTT. The full variable domain, completed using reference TRBV15 and TRBJ1-1, is DAMVIQNPRYQVTQFGKPVTLSCSQTLNHNVMYWYQQKSSQAPKLLFHYYDKDFNNEADTPDNFQSRRPNTSFCFLDIRSPGLGDTAMYLCATSNWGGTEAFFGQGTRLTVV.

The CDR3 loop reads CAISEFNRGPYEQYF. Here the CDR3 DNA reads TGTGCCATCAGTGAGTTTAACAGGGGCCCCTACGAGCAGTACTTC. This sequence joins TRBV10-3 and TRBJ2-7, with 7 bases aligning to TRBD1. V lost 1 base, J lost 2 bases, and 5 bases stayed unmatched. This CDR3 has 15 residues. CDR1 and CDR2 (germline): ENHRY, SYGVKD.

In its sample, this clone was seen a few times. J is TRBJ2-3 and V is TRBV11-3; weak D call: TRBD1 (5 bases). The CDR3 has 13 amino acids. V shed 2 bases and J shed 6 bases, with 9 bases lying between them. The germline CDR1 and CDR2 sequences are SGHNT and YENEEA. The CDR3 region has the DNA TGTGCCAGCAGCTTAACTTACAGGGATACGCAGTATTTT. It is translated as CASSLTYRDTQYF.

This rearrangement joins TRBV11-2 to TRBJ2-7; 12 bases are a match to TRBD1. CDR3 length equals 17 residues. The germline V gene has CDR1 SGHAT and CDR2 FQNNGV. V lost 5 bases to trimming and J lost 0 bases; unmatched junction nucleotides: 8. CDR3 sequence reads: CASSAGTGGLPSYEQYF. The CDR3 DNA reads TGTGCCAGCAGCGCCGGGACAGGGGGCCTACCCTCCTACGAGCAGTACTTC.

The chain is built from TRBV28 and TRBJ2-5; 7 bases fit TRBD1. The V gene's germline CDR1 is MDHEN and CDR2 SYDVKM. The CDR3 totals 16 residues. V gave up 5 bases and J gave up 2 bases; unmatched junction bases: 11. DNA of the CDR3: TGTGCCAGCAGTACGACGGCCCGGGACAGTCAAGAGACCCAGTACTTC. This encodes CASSTTARDSQETQYF.

The V call is TRBV4-1, the J call TRBJ2-3; 8 nucleotides line up with TRBD2. Germline V lookup: CDR1 MGHRA, CDR2 YSYEKL. The CDR3 is 16 amino acids. Unmatched junction bases numbered 8, after V lost 2 bases and J lost 4 bases. CDR3 sequence reads: CASSQLSGGSADTQYF. The DNA for the CDR3 is TGCGCCAGCAGCCAATTGAGCGGGGGTAGTGCAGATACGCAGTATTTT.

V and J are TRBV6-6 and TRBJ2-7; 7 nucleotides match TRBD2. Germline V CDR1 and CDR2: MNHNY, SVGAGI (reference sequence). CDR3 size: 13 residues. V was pared by 6 bases and J by 1 base, with 3 bases of the junction left unmatched. The CDR3 here is CASSAGESYEQYF. The DNA of the CDR3 is TGTGCCAGCAGCGCGGGGGAGTCCTACGAGCAGTACTTC.

The gene calls are TRBV29-1 and TRBJ2-6; 10 bases are a match to TRBD1. V was clipped by 6 bases and J by 0 bases; unmatched bases: 5. This CDR3 is 16 amino acids long. Germline-derived CDR1 and CDR2 are SQVTM and ANQGSEA. CDR3: CSVGQGSYSGANVLTF. As DNA, the CDR3 is TGCAGCGTGGGACAGGGGAGTTACTCTGGGGCCAACGTCCTGACTTTC.

This clone was seen a handful of times. The V gene is TRBV7-9, the J gene TRBJ1-4; maybe TRBD1 (5 bases). The CDR3 runs to 16 residues. Germline CDR1 and CDR2: SEHNR and FQNEAQ (reference sequence). Between the trimmed V and J ends, which lost 5 bases and 8 bases, there was a span of 21 bases. In nucleotides, the CDR3 is TGTGCCAGCAGCCCCTTAGTCACCTCGGGGGTCGAAAAACTGTTTTTT. Translated: CASSPLVTSGVEKLFF.

The CDR3 DNA reads TGTGCCAGCGCGGACAGGGGTTACACAGATACGCAGTATTTT. Translating it yields CASADRGYTDTQYF. The chain employs TRBV6-5 and TRBJ2-3; 9 bases line up with TRBD1. Trimming cost V 8 bases and J 2 bases; bases outside gene matches: 5. Germline CDR1 MNHEY, CDR2 SVGAGI. This CDR3 has 14 amino acids.